A selection of T cell receptor beta chains follows, all from one sample in a study of monozygotic twins with inflammatory bowel disease. TCRdb reprocessed the 5' RACE reads and reports one entry per CDR3 protein, with no DNA. In all, the sample yields 70,000 to 95,000 distinct CDR3 sequences. The sequenced material came from blood. These receptors were collected from a human donor with ulcerative colitis or Crohn's disease, or a healthy co-twin of an affected twin (not recorded which). The CDR3 runs from the conserved cysteine through the conserved F or W.

v_call	j_call	cdr3_aa
TRBV5-1	TRBJ1-1	CASSLTANEAFF
TRBV2	TRBJ2-1	CASKRVGSYNEQFF
TRBV3-1	TRBJ2-2	CASSQERPAHTGELFF
TRBV29-1	TRBJ1-1	CRGGDGNTEAFF
TRBV12-3/TRBV12-4	TRBJ2-5	CASSLTGAETQYF
TRBV5-1	TRBJ1-1	CASSLRYRGLEAFF
TRBV11-1	TRBJ2-6	CASSRPKRADSGANVLTF
TRBV3-1	TRBJ1-3	CASSRSRDTIYF
TRBV20-1	TRBJ1-6	CSATPVTGRGSPLHF
TRBV15	TRBJ1-1	CATSAGTEDEAFF
TRBV9	TRBJ2-5	CASSSGTGEVKTQYF
TRBV11-2	TRBJ1-6	CASSLEGVLSYNSPLHF
TRBV19	TRBJ2-1	CASSFRDRDNEQFF
TRBV5-1	TRBJ2-7	CASSLNSDPQYEQYF
TRBV14	TRBJ1-2	CASSQGQGTGLYGYTF
TRBV5-6	TRBJ2-2	CASSNLGQSAGELFF
TRBV5-1	TRBJ2-1	CASSPEPRGSYNEQFF
TRBV18	TRBJ2-1	CASSPPHRPSLLYNEQFF
TRBV7-9	TRBJ1-3	CASSHHNRAAGLDTIYF
TRBV29-1	TRBJ2-3	CSVSWDSTDTQYF
TRBV12-3/TRBV12-4	TRBJ1-1	CASTPGELLEAFF
TRBV2	TRBJ2-7	CASSQGRTYEQYF
TRBV5-6	TRBJ1-5	CASRSQGNQPQHF
TRBV7-9	TRBJ2-7	CASSSREGYYEQYF
TRBV5-1	TRBJ2-7	CASSLIAGDSYEQYF
TRBV5-1	TRBJ2-3	CASSLRTGGTDTQYF
TRBV11-2	TRBJ2-5	CASSQGLTQETQYF
TRBV4-2	TRBJ2-2	CASSSYTGFTGELFF
TRBV20-1	TRBJ2-5	CSATSAGMYQETQYF
TRBV7-9	TRBJ1-2	CASSFPLGQENWGGYTF
TRBV27	TRBJ1-1	CASSPPDGQGVTMNTEAFF
TRBV20-1	TRBJ2-3	CSATAAHTKGSTDTQYF
TRBV20-1	TRBJ1-1	CSAPDRGHIEAFF